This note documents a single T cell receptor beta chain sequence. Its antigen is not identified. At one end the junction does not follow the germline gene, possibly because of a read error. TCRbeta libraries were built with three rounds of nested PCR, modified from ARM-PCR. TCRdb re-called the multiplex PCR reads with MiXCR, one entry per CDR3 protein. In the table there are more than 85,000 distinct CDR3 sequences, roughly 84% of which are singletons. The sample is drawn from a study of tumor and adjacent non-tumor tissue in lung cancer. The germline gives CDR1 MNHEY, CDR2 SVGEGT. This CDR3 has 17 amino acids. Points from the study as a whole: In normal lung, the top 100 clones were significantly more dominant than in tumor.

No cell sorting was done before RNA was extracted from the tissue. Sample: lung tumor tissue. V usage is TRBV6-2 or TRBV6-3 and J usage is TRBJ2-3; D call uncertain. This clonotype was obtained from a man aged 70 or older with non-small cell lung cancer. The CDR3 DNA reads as TGTGCCAACAGTTACGCGATGACGGTAGGCCACCAGGATACGCAGTATTTT. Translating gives CANSYAMTVGHQDTQYF.